The clone carrying this TCR beta chain was observed a handful of times. These data originate in a study of T cells in Graves' hyperthyroidism and ophthalmopathy. There were TCR beta CDR3 regions amplified from RNA transcripts. HTBI primers were the set used in a first-round RT-PCR of the TCR CDR3. TCRdb independently ran MiXCR on the multiplex PCR reads; one entry per CDR3 protein. The sample holds about 400,000 distinct CDR3 sequences, 15% to 19% seen once. CDR1 and CDR2 from the germline V gene are GTSNPN and SVGIG (reference sequence). V gave up 5 bases and J gave up 7 bases; unmatched junction bases: 8. The CDR3 spans 14 residues. Investigators excluded patients with uncontrolled infection, other autoimmune disease, pregnancy or lactation.

Sequencing was performed on blood. The TCR sequence derives from a woman under 30 with Graves' hyperthyroidism that later progressed to Graves' ophthalmopathy. This chain connects TRBV30 to TRBJ1-6; 7 bases are shared with TRBD1. The CDR3 DNA reads as TGTGCCTGGCATAACAGGGGCTGGAATTCACCCCTCCACTTT. This codes for CAWHNRGWNSPLHF.